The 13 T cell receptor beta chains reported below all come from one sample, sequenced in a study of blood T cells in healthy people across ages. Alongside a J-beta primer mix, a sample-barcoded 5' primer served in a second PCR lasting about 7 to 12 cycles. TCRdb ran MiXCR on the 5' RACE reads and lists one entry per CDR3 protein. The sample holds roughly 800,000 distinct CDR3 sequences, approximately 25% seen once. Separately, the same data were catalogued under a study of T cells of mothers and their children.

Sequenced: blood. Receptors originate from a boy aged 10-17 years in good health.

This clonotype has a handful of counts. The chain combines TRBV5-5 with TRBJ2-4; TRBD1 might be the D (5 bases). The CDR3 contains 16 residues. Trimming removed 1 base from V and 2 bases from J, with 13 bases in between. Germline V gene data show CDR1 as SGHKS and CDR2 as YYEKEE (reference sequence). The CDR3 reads CASSLSSGITKNIQYF. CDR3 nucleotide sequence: TGTGCCAGCAGCTTGAGCTCAGGGATTACCAAAAACATTCAGTACTTC.

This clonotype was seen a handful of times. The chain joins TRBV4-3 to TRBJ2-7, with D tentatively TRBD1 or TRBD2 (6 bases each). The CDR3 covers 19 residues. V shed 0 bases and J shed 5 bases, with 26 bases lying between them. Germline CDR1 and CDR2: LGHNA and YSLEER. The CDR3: CASSQDLAPASGARDEQYF. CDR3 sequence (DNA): TGCGCCAGCAGCCAAGATCTGGCCCCCGCGTCGGGGGCTCGCGACGAGCAGTACTTC.

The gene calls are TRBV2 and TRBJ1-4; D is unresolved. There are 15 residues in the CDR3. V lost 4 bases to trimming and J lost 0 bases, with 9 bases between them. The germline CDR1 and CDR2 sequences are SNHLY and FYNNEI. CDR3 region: CASSVGVPTNEKLFF. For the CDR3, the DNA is TGTGCCAGCAGTGTCGGGGTACCAACTAATGAAAAACTGTTTTTT.

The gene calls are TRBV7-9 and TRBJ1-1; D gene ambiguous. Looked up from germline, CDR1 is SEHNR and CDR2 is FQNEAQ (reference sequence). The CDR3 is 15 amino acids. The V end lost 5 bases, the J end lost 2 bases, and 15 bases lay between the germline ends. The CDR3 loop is CASSQAATLNTEAFF. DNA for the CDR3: TGTGCCAGCAGCCAGGCCGCAACCCTTAACACTGAAGCTTTCTTT.

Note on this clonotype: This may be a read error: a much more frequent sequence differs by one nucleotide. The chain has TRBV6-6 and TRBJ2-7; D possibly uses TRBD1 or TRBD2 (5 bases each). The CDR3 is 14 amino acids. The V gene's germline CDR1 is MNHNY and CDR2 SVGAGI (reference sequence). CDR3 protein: CVSSFGTASYEQYF. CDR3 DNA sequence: TGTGTCAGCAGTTTCGGGACGGCCTCCTACGAGCAGTACTTC.

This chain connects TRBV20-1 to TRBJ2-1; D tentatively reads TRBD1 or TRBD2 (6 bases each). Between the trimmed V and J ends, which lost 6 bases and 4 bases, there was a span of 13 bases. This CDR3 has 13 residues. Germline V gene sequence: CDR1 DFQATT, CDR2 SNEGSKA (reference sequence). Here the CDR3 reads CSAAGHGYNEQFF. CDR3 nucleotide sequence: TGCAGTGCCGCGGGACACGGTTACAATGAGCAGTTCTTC.

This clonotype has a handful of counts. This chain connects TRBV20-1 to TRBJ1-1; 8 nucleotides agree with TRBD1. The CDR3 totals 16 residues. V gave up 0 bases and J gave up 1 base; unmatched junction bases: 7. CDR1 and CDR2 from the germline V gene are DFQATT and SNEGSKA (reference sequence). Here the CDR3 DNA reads TGCAGTGCTAGAGAAGGGGCCGGGACAGGGAACACTGAAGCTTTCTTT. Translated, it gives CSAREGAGTGNTEAFF.

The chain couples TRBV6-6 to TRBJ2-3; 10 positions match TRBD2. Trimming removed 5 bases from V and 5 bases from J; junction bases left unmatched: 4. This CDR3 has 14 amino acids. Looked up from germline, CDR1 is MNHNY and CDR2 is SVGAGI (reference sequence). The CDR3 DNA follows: TGTGCCAGCAGTAGCGGGAGGGCCGAAGATACGCAGTATTTT. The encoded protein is CASSSGRAEDTQYF.

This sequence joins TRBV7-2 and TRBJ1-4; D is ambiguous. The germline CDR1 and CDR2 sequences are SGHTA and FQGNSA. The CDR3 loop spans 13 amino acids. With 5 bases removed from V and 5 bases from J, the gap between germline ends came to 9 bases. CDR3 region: CASSPWTNEKLFF. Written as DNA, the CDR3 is TGTGCCAGCAGCCCCTGGACGAATGAAAAACTGTTTTTT.

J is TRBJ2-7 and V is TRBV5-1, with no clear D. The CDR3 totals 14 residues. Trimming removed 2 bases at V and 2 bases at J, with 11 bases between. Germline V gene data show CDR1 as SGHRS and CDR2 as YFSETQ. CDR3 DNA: TGCGCCAGCAGCTTTTCCATTGATGCCTACGAGCAGTACTTC. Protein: CASSFSIDAYEQYF.

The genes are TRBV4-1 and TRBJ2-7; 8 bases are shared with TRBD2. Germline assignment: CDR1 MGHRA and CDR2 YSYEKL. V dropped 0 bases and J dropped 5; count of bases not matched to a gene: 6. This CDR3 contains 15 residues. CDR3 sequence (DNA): TGCGCCAGCAGCCAAGACCAGCGGGAGATCGACGAGCAGTACTTC. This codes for CASSQDQREIDEQYF.

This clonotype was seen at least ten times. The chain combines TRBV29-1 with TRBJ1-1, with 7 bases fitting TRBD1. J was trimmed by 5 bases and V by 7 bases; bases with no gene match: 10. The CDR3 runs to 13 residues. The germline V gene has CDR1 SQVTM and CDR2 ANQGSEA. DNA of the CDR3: TGCAGCGCCCACGGTGACAGGGCGACTGAAGCTTTCTTT. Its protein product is CSAHGDRATEAFF.

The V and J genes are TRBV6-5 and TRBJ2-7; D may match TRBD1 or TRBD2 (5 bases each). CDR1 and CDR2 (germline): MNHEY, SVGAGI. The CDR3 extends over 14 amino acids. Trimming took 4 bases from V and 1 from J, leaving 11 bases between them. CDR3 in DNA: TGTGCCAGCAGTTGGGACGGTCTATCCTACGAGCAGTACTTC. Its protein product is CASSWDGLSYEQYF.